Below, 18 T cell receptor beta chains from the same sample are listed, as sequenced in a study of blood T cell repertoires in COVID-19 (TCRdb year 2020). Libraries were constructed by the immunoSEQ multiplex PCR assay. TCRdb's version of the immuneACCESS table is confined to in-frame rearrangements and falls short of the full clone set. An unresolved V gene accounts for under half of the shortfall where checked; the remainder is of unknown origin. The sample table contains 350,000 to 550,000 clones; only one count was recorded for roughly 85% of them. Together, the top ten hold roughly 1.8% of the sample. Sequencing was carried out using PBMCs or T cells enriched from blood (not recorded which). These receptors were obtained from a woman aged 18-30 years with acute COVID-19.

The chain uses TRBV19 and TRBJ2-2; 8 nucleotides agree with TRBD2. From germline, CDR1 is LNHDA and CDR2 SQIVND (reference sequence). This CDR3 is 17 amino acids long. J lost 3 bases, V lost 5 bases, and 11 bases had no gene match. The CDR3 nucleotides read TGTGCCAGTAGTTCCAATATCGGGGGGGCCGACACCGGGGAGCTGTTTTTT. Its translation: CASSSNIGGADTGELFF.

The chain joins TRBV15 to TRBJ2-2; D may be TRBD1 (6 bases). Trimming left V 2 bases short and J 2 bases short, with 12 bases between. The germline V gene has CDR1 LNHNV and CDR2 YYDKDF (reference sequence). The CDR3 runs to 16 residues. DNA for the CDR3: TGTGCCACCAGCAGAAGTGGACAGCCCAACACCGGGGAGCTGTTTTTT. It codes for CATSRSGQPNTGELFF.

The chain recombines TRBV30 with TRBJ1-5; 7 bases are shared with TRBD1. Unmatched junction bases numbered 11, after V lost 2 bases and J lost 7 bases. This CDR3 is 15 amino acids long. Germline V gene sequence: CDR1 GTSNPN, CDR2 SVGIG (reference sequence). CDR3 loop: CAWSPGNRGIQPQHF. In nucleotides, the CDR3 is TGTGCCTGGAGTCCGGGAAACAGGGGTATCCAGCCCCAGCATTTT.

V gene TRBV19 combines with J gene TRBJ2-7; D might be TRBD1 (6 bases). Trimming shortened V by 3 bases and J by 3 bases, and 12 bases separated the two germline ends. This CDR3 comprises 14 residues. The germline gives CDR1 LNHDA, CDR2 SQIVND (reference sequence). Written as DNA, the CDR3 is TGTGCCAGTAGTATCTTACAGGGCGGCTACGAGCAGTACTTC. As protein: CASSILQGGYEQYF.

The genes are TRBV7-9 and TRBJ2-7, with TRBD2 identical over 13 bases. There are 15 residues in the CDR3. The germline V gene encodes CDR1 SEHNR and CDR2 FQNEAQ (reference sequence). The J segment lost 4 bases and the V segment lost 6 bases, leaving 6 bases of the junction unmatched. The DNA of the CDR3 is TGTGCCAGCAGTGAAGGACTAGCGGGAGTTTACGAGCAGTACTTC. This translates into CASSEGLAGVYEQYF.

The chain joins TRBV6-5 to TRBJ2-1, with TRBD1 matching 7 bases. The CDR3 is 14 residues long. The junction had 9 bases not matched to a gene; V was cut back by 7 bases and J by 6 bases. Germline V lookup: CDR1 MNHEY, CDR2 SVGAGI. In nucleotides, the CDR3 is TGTGCCAGCACCGACGAGGGGGCGCCCAATGAGCAGTTCTTC. This gives the protein CASTDEGAPNEQFF.

This rearrangement joins TRBV13 to TRBJ2-1; a possible D gene is TRBD2 (5 bases). Germline V gives CDR1 PRHDT, CDR2 FYEKMQ (reference sequence). V lost 4 bases and J lost 0, with 16 bases in between. This CDR3 contains 17 residues. CDR3 sequence reads: CASSSSSSGSSYNEQFF. Written as DNA, the CDR3 is TGTGCCAGCAGCTCATCCTCCAGCGGCAGCTCCTACAATGAGCAGTTCTTC.

The chain combines TRBV2 with TRBJ1-1; possibly TRBD1 for D (6 bases). The CDR3 contains 14 residues. Germline assignment: CDR1 SNHLY and CDR2 FYNNEI. Trimming stripped 7 bases from V and 1 base from J, with 13 bases between. The CDR3 nucleotides are TGTGCCAGCAATACGGGACATTCGAACACTGAAGCTTTCTTT. Protein: CASNTGHSNTEAFF.

The chain combines TRBV10-3 with TRBJ1-1; D is possibly TRBD1 (6 bases). Per the germline V gene, CDR1 is ENHRY and CDR2 is SYGVKD. The CDR3 is made up of 16 amino acids. Trimming cost V 2 bases and J 1 base, with 14 bases left between them. CDR3 in amino acids: CAISEGDIKTNTEAFF. CDR3 sequence (DNA): TGTGCCATCAGTGAGGGGGACATCAAGACGAACACTGAAGCTTTCTTT.

This clone has a handful of counts. The chain combines TRBV19 with TRBJ1-2, with D perhaps TRBD1 (6 bases). The CDR3 consists of 12 residues. V lost 10 bases and J lost 4, with 13 bases in between. CDR1 LNHDA and CDR2 SQIVND come from the germline V gene (reference sequence). CDR3 DNA: TGTGCCATTTCGACAGGAGTCTATGGCTACACCTTC. Amino acid sequence: CAISTGVYGYTF.

This clone was counted a single time. CDR3 residues: CASSSRQISYEQYF. The DNA for the CDR3 is TGTGCCAGCAGCTCCCGACAGATCTCCTACGAGCAGTACTTC. The genes are TRBV9 and TRBJ2-7, with D maybe TRBD1 (5 bases). Germline CDR1 SGDLS, CDR2 YYNGEE. The V end lost 4 bases, the J end lost 0 bases, and 11 bases lay between the germline ends. The CDR3 runs 14 residues.

A single count supports this clone. This chain links TRBV28 with TRBJ1-4; 8 positions agree with TRBD1. CDR1 MDHEN and CDR2 SYDVKM come from the germline V gene. J gave up 8 bases and V 6 bases, and 20 bases lay outside the gene matches. The CDR3 sequence is 18 residues long. The CDR3 sequence: CASSPLLKPTGEKEKLFF. The CDR3 nucleotides are TGTGCCAGCAGCCCTCTTCTCAAACCGACAGGGGAAAAGGAAAAACTGTTTTTT.

V gene TRBV19 combines with J gene TRBJ2-3; D is possibly TRBD1 (6 bases). V lost 2 bases to trimming and J lost 5 bases, with 14 bases between them. The CDR3 sequence is 15 residues long. In germline, CDR1 is LNHDA, CDR2 SQIVND (reference sequence). The CDR3: CASSISWQGIDTQYF. In DNA form, the CDR3 reads TGTGCCAGTAGTATATCTTGGCAGGGGATAGATACGCAGTATTTT.

The chain recombines TRBV4-2 with TRBJ1-4; D remains ambiguous. The V end lost 2 bases, the J end lost 8 bases, and 15 bases lay between the germline ends. This CDR3 is 15 amino acids long. Germline V gives CDR1 LGHNA, CDR2 YNFKEQ. Here the CDR3 DNA reads TGTGCCAGCAGCCAAAAGGATAGGGAGGAAGAAAAACTGTTTTTT. This gives the protein CASSQKDREEEKLFF.

This clone was picked up one time. This sequence joins TRBV28 and TRBJ2-7; D might be TRBD2 (5 bases). The CDR3 extends over 14 amino acids. Trimming left V 5 bases short and J 3 bases short, with 14 bases between. From germline, CDR1 is MDHEN and CDR2 SYDVKM. The CDR3 region has the DNA TGTGCCAGCAGTACCTCGACTAATCGCTACGAGCAGTACTTC. Protein product: CASSTSTNRYEQYF.

V is TRBV6-5 and J is TRBJ1-2; D is unclear. CDR1 and CDR2 (germline): MNHEY, SVGAGI. CDR3 length: 14 residues. The V gene lost 7 bases and the J gene lost 8 bases, with 20 bases spanning the gap. CDR3 DNA: TGTGCCAGCACCCTACTCGCGGGCCCTCAGGGCTACACCTTC. Its translation: CASTLLAGPQGYTF.

This rearrangement joins TRBV5-1 to TRBJ1-1, with D tentatively TRBD1 (6 bases). V was clipped by 6 bases and J by 2 bases, with 14 bases between them. This CDR3 is 14 amino acids long. CDR1 is SGHRS, CDR2 YFSETQ, per germline. CDR3 amino acids: CASTSGTLNTEAFF. CDR3 sequence (DNA): TGCGCCAGCACCTCCGGGACACTAAACACTGAAGCTTTCTTT.

The chain couples TRBV29-1 to TRBJ1-2, with 8 bases that match TRBD1. Per germline, CDR1 SQVTM and CDR2 ANQGSEA. V lost 7 bases to trimming and J lost 3 bases; unmatched junction nucleotides: 4. CDR3 size: 12 residues. DNA for the CDR3: TGCAGCGCCCTGACAGGGGACTATGGCTACACCTTC. This gives the protein CSALTGDYGYTF.